These 28 T cell receptor beta chains were sequenced from one sample in a study of blood T cell repertoires in COVID-19. The assay was immunoSEQ multiplex PCR, and TCRdb's table has in-frame clones only and misses some. The sample yields 200,000 to 250,000 clones, 80% to 85% seen once. Sample: peripheral blood. Source of these receptors: a human donor in a cohort sampled during active COVID-19.

The chain employs TRBV5-1 and TRBJ1-2, with D possibly being TRBD1 (6 bases). The germline V and J ends were trimmed by 3 bases and 0 bases, with 12 bases remaining between them. The CDR3 runs to 15 residues. Germline V gene data show CDR1 as SGHRS and CDR2 as YFSETQ. CDR3 nucleotides: TGCGCCAGCAGCTCCCACAGGGAAGCTAACTATGGCTACACCTTC. Translated, it gives CASSSHREANYGYTF.

The chain links TRBV19 to TRBJ1-5, with D perhaps matching TRBD1 (6 bases). Germline CDR1 LNHDA, CDR2 SQIVND (reference sequence). CDR3 length: 16 residues. Trimming removed 0 bases at V and 5 bases at J, with 14 bases between. This CDR3 reads CASSIEGRGTYQPQHF. Here the CDR3 DNA reads TGTGCCAGTAGTATAGAGGGCAGGGGCACATATCAGCCCCAGCATTTT. Drawing the rest from reference TRBV19 and TRBJ1-5, the complete variable domain is DGGITQSPKYLFRKEGQNVTLSCEQNLNHDAMYWYRQDPGQGLRLIYYSQIVNDFQKGDIAEGYSVSREKKESFPLTVTSAQKNPTAFYLCASSIEGRGTYQPQHFGDGTRLSIL.

The V call is TRBV5-6, the J call TRBJ1-1, with TRBD1 matching 11 bases. The length of the CDR3 is 13 residues. Germline assignment: CDR1 SGHDT and CDR2 YYEEEE. V shed 3 bases and J 7 bases; nucleotides not matched to a gene: 2. The CDR3 region is CASSWDRGYEAFF. In DNA, the CDR3 is TGTGCCAGCAGCTGGGACAGGGGGTATGAAGCTTTCTTT.

V and J are TRBV6-4 and TRBJ2-1; D uncertain. Germline V CDR1 and CDR2: MRHNA, SNTAGT. This CDR3 comprises 15 residues. V was cut by 8 bases and J by 5 bases, with 19 bases left in between. The CDR3 spells CASPRVVDEDNEQFF. The CDR3 DNA sequence: TGTGCCAGCCCCCGGGTCGTAGACGAGGACAATGAGCAGTTCTTC.

The chain employs TRBV4-2 and TRBJ2-7; 7 nucleotides agree with TRBD2. In germline, CDR1 is LGHNA, CDR2 YNFKEQ. V lost 0 bases, J lost 2 bases, and 7 bases stayed unmatched. This CDR3 is built from 16 residues. CDR3: CASSQDWVAGTYEQYF. DNA for the CDR3: TGTGCCAGCAGCCAAGATTGGGTAGCGGGTACCTACGAGCAGTACTTC.

The rearrangement links TRBV3-1 (or the pseudogene TRBV3-2) to TRBJ2-7; 8 bases agree with TRBD2. CDR1 is LGHDT and CDR2 is YNNKEL in the germline V gene (reference sequence). Losses at the gene ends were 4 bases for V and 2 bases for J; bases not matched to a gene: 13. The CDR3 consists of 17 residues. For the CDR3, the DNA is TGTGCCAGCAGCCGCGGGGAGGCTCTAGCGGGCGCCTACGAGCAGTACTTC. Translated, it gives CASSRGEALAGAYEQYF.

This chain uses TRBV30 with TRBJ1-1; 8 nucleotides align to TRBD1. Trimming took 0 bases from V and 7 from J; bases not matched to a gene: 4. Germline V gene sequence: CDR1 GTSNPN, CDR2 SVGIG (reference sequence). The CDR3 has 13 amino acids. The CDR3 loop is CAWSVQQGGEAFF. In DNA form, the CDR3 reads TGTGCCTGGAGTGTACAACAGGGGGGTGAAGCTTTCTTT. Full variable domain (rest looked up from reference TRBV30 and TRBJ1-1): SQTIHQWPATLVQPVGSPLSLECTVEGTSNPNLYWYRQAAGRGLQLLFYSVGIGQISSEVPQNLSASRPQDRQFILSSKKLLLSDSGFYLCAWSVQQGGEAFFGQGTRLTVV.

CDR3 loop: CASSLAWNTEAFF. The CDR3 DNA reads TGTGCCAGCAGTTTAGCGTGGAACACTGAAGCTTTCTTT. V gene TRBV28 combines with J gene TRBJ1-1; D gene uncertain. Germline V CDR1 and CDR2: MDHEN, SYDVKM. The CDR3 consists of 13 residues. The V gene lost 2 bases and the J gene lost 1 base, with 5 bases spanning the gap.

V is TRBV2 and J is TRBJ2-6; possible D gene TRBD1, 5 bases. Trimming stripped 4 bases from V and 2 bases from J, with 6 bases between. Germline V gene data show CDR1 as SNHLY and CDR2 as FYNNEI. The CDR3 contains 14 residues. The CDR3 loop reads CASSGQTGANVLTF. Here the CDR3 DNA reads TGTGCCAGCAGTGGACAGACTGGGGCCAACGTCCTGACTTTC.

The chain combines TRBV9 with TRBJ2-1; TRBD2 aligns across 10 bases. The CDR3 spans 16 residues. V lost 4 bases and J lost 2; bases outside the gene matches: 6. From germline, CDR1 is SGDLS and CDR2 YYNGEE. CDR3 coding DNA: TGTGCCAGCAGCCCCCAAGCGGGAGGGCCCTACAATGAGCAGTTCTTC. Protein product: CASSPQAGGPYNEQFF.

V and J are TRBV20-1 and TRBJ1-2; D call uncertain. This CDR3 has 11 residues. Germline CDR1 and CDR2: DFQATT and SNEGSKA (reference sequence). The CDR3 spells CRARANYGYTF. The CDR3 region has the DNA TGCAGAGCCCGGGCTAACTATGGCTACACCTTC.

This chain links TRBV5-1 with TRBJ1-6, with 7 bases lining up with TRBD1. CDR3 size: 14 residues. Germline lookup yields CDR1 SGHRS and CDR2 YFSETQ. The V and J ends lost 4 bases and 7 bases, in that order; junction bases with no gene match: 5. This CDR3 is CASSGGTENSPLHF. CDR3 DNA: TGCGCCAGCAGCGGAGGGACAGAGAATTCACCCCTCCACTTT.

The chain has TRBV6-2 or TRBV6-3 and TRBJ1-2; no clear D. The germline V and J ends were trimmed by 5 bases and 3 bases, with 7 bases remaining between them. The length of the CDR3 is 12 residues. CDR1 is MNHEY, CDR2 SVGEGT, per germline. CDR3 loop: CASSMADYGYTF. For the CDR3, the DNA is TGTGCCAGCAGTATGGCGGACTATGGCTACACCTTC.

In regard to this clone: This sample includes further DNA sequences coding for the same CDR3. The chain employs TRBV6-2 or TRBV6-3 and TRBJ1-2; 8 positions match TRBD1. Trimming at V came to 5 bases and at J to 4 bases, leaving 6 bases not matched to a gene. This CDR3 comprises 14 residues. In germline, CDR1 is MNHEY, CDR2 SVGEGT. The CDR3 region has the DNA TGTGCCAGCAGTACGGGACAGGCCCCCTATGGCTACACCTTC. The encoded protein is CASSTGQAPYGYTF.

The genes are TRBV6-5 and TRBJ2-5; D possibly corresponds to TRBD2 (6 bases). V was cut by 1 base and J by 2 bases, with 14 bases left in between. The CDR3 extends over 16 amino acids. Germline lookup yields CDR1 MNHEY and CDR2 SVGAGI. The CDR3 sequence: CASSYLGPGLQETQYF. CDR3 in DNA: TGTGCCAGCAGTTACTTGGGGCCGGGACTGCAAGAGACCCAGTACTTC.

The chain recombines TRBV5-1 with TRBJ2-5; 8 bases line up with TRBD1. V was pared by 0 bases and J by 4 bases, with 2 bases of the junction left unmatched. Germline assignment: CDR1 SGHRS and CDR2 YFSETQ. The CDR3 length is 14 residues. CDR3 sequence: CASSLGTGRETQYF. Written as DNA, the CDR3 is TGCGCCAGCAGCTTGGGGACAGGGCGAGAGACCCAGTACTTC.

The chain recombines TRBV5-1 with TRBJ2-1; the match to TRBD2 covers 8 bases. The CDR3 loop spans 16 amino acids. J was trimmed by 8 bases and V by 4 bases; bases with no gene match: 14. The germline CDR1 and CDR2 sequences are SGHRS and YFSETQ. The chain's CDR3 is CASSPPGTRGGHEQFF. CDR3 nucleotide sequence: TGCGCCAGCAGCCCTCCGGGGACTAGAGGTGGGCATGAGCAGTTCTTC.

The rearrangement uses TRBV28 and TRBJ2-4; TRBD2 matches at 15 bases. The CDR3 has 17 residues. V lost 2 bases and J lost 7; bases outside the gene matches: 6. Germline V gene data show CDR1 as MDHEN and CDR2 as SYDVKM. The CDR3 DNA reads as TGTGCCAGCAGTTTACCCCTCGGGACTAGCGGGAGGAACATTCAGTACTTC. It specifies CASSLPLGTSGRNIQYF.

V gene TRBV5-4 combines with J gene TRBJ1-2, with 10 bases identical to TRBD1. Germline-derived CDR1 and CDR2 are SGHNT and YYREEE (reference sequence). This CDR3 contains 14 residues. The V gene end was trimmed by 6 bases and the J gene end by 3 bases; junction bases not matched to a gene: 5. The CDR3 bases are TGTGCCAGCACCCCCGGACAGGGGGACTATGGCTACACCTTC. Translated: CASTPGQGDYGYTF.

CDR3 bases: TGTGCCACCAGTGAACCCGGCGGTCGGCAGTACTTC. Amino acids: CATSEPGGRQYF. The J gene is TRBJ2-7, the V gene TRBV24-1; D gene ambiguous. CDR1 KGHDR and CDR2 SFDVKD come from the germline V gene. Trimming took off 4 bases at V and 9 bases at J, with 12 bases between the two ends. The CDR3 covers 12 residues.

This clone was counted a single time. J is TRBJ2-3 and V is TRBV24-1; 8 bases align to TRBD2. CDR3 length: 15 residues. The germline CDR1 and CDR2 sequences are KGHDR and SFDVKD. J lost 1 base, V lost 5 bases, and 4 bases had no gene match. CDR3 region: CATSVSGGGTDTQYF. The CDR3 DNA sequence: TGTGCCACCAGTGTTTCGGGGGGGGGCACAGATACGCAGTATTTT.

There are a few counts of this clone. This chain links TRBV3-1 (or the pseudogene TRBV3-2) with TRBJ2-7, with D uncertain. Trimming left V 1 base short and J 8 bases short, with 6 bases between. The CDR3 is 11 residues long. Germline V gene data show CDR1 as LGHDT and CDR2 as YNNKEL (reference sequence). CDR3 DNA sequence: TGTGCCAGCAGCCAAGGGCCGCAGCAGTACTTC. Its translation: CASSQGPQQYF.

This clone occurred a few times. The J gene is TRBJ1-5, the V gene TRBV19; D is ambiguous. Germline assignment: CDR1 LNHDA and CDR2 SQIVND (reference sequence). The CDR3 has 14 amino acids. Trimming pared 4 bases from V and 4 bases from J, leaving 11 bases between. CDR3 sequence reads: CASSNGGPNQPQHF. CDR3 coding DNA: TGTGCCAGTAGTAACGGAGGGCCTAATCAGCCCCAGCATTTT. The whole variable domain, filled in from reference TRBV19 and TRBJ1-5, reads DGGITQSPKYLFRKEGQNVTLSCEQNLNHDAMYWYRQDPGQGLRLIYYSQIVNDFQKGDIAEGYSVSREKKESFPLTVTSAQKNPTAFYLCASSNGGPNQPQHFGDGTRLSIL.

This clone was seen a single time. The V and J genes are TRBV19 and TRBJ2-1; a weak D match, TRBD1 (6 bases). CDR3 length: 18 residues. V gave up 0 bases and J gave up 1 base, with 16 bases separating them. Germline V gene data show CDR1 as LNHDA and CDR2 as SQIVND (reference sequence). CDR3 bases: TGTGCCAGTAGTATAGAGTCTGGCAGGGGAAGTTCCTACAATGAGCAGTTCTTC. Protein sequence: CASSIESGRGSSYNEQFF.

The J gene is TRBJ1-1, the V gene TRBV30; D is possibly TRBD1 (5 bases). This CDR3 is 13 amino acids long. CDR1 is GTSNPN and CDR2 is SVGIG in the germline V gene (reference sequence). Trimming took 0 bases from V and 1 from J, leaving 6 bases between them. The CDR3 loop reads CAWSVQENTEAFF. DNA for the CDR3: TGTGCCTGGAGTGTACAGGAGAACACTGAAGCTTTCTTT.

The chain has TRBV19 and TRBJ2-7; no clear D. Trimming cost V 5 bases and J 4 bases, with 6 bases left between them. The CDR3 totals 11 residues. Germline V gene data show CDR1 as LNHDA and CDR2 as SQIVND (reference sequence). CDR3 amino acids: CASSPGYEQYF. The CDR3 coding sequence is TGTGCCAGTAGTCCCGGGTACGAGCAGTACTTC.

For this clone: Other DNA sequences in the sample encode the same CDR3. The V call is TRBV9, the J call TRBJ1-1; D remains ambiguous. Germline lookup yields CDR1 SGDLS and CDR2 YYNGEE. The CDR3 runs to 13 residues. V was trimmed by 0 bases and J by 5 bases, leaving 8 bases between them. The CDR3 DNA reads as TGTGCCAGCAGCGTAGGAGGTAGAACTGAAGCTTTCTTT. The encoded protein is CASSVGGRTEAFF.

The rearrangement joins TRBV4-2 to TRBJ2-2, with D maybe TRBD2 (6 bases). From germline, CDR1 is LGHNA and CDR2 YNFKEQ. The CDR3 is 16 residues long. Trimming left V 2 bases short and J 1 base short, with 11 bases between. The CDR3 spells CASSQSAGLNTGELFF. CDR3 in DNA: TGTGCCAGCAGCCAATCAGCGGGCCTGAACACCGGGGAGCTGTTTTTT.